A single sample gave rise to the 17 T cell receptor beta chains below, sequenced in a study of blood T cell repertoires in COVID-19. Data came from immunoSEQ multiplex PCR; TCRdb stores just in-frame clones and leaves some out. This sample has 180,000 or so clones; 70% to 90% occur once, and the top ten carry over 2.5%. Sample: peripheral blood. Receptors originate from a man aged 60 to 69 with acute or convalescent COVID-19.

The chain links TRBV27 to TRBJ2-5; D may be TRBD2 (6 bases). The length of the CDR3 is 15 residues. V was trimmed by 2 bases and J by 3 bases, leaving 13 bases between them. Germline-derived CDR1 and CDR2 are MNHEY and SMNVEV (reference sequence). The chain's CDR3 is CASSLLGSGKETQYF. CDR3 in DNA: TGTGCCAGCAGTTTACTTGGTAGCGGCAAAGAGACCCAGTACTTC.

This clone was found once. The chain joins TRBV18 to TRBJ2-4, with TRBD1 identical over 8 bases. The CDR3 sequence is 15 residues long. In germline, CDR1 is KGHSH, CDR2 LQKENI. Trimming cost V 6 bases and J 3 bases; bases outside gene matches: 7. Here the CDR3 DNA reads TGTGCCAGCTCTCGCGGACAGGGAGACAAAAACATTCAGTACTTC. It codes for CASSRGQGDKNIQYF.

This sequence joins TRBV10-3 and TRBJ1-5, with TRBD1 matching 9 bases. The germline V gene has CDR1 ENHRY and CDR2 SYGVKD. The CDR3 totals 14 residues. Trimming at V came to 5 bases and at J to 4 bases, leaving 3 bases not matched to a gene. This chain's CDR3 is CAISPQGANQPQHF. The DNA of the CDR3 is TGTGCCATCAGTCCACAGGGGGCAAATCAGCCCCAGCATTTT.

This clone was seen once. V and J are TRBV7-2 and TRBJ1-1; D ambiguous. This CDR3 has 11 residues. The V and J ends lost 5 bases and 11 bases respectively, with 12 bases between them. Per the germline V gene, CDR1 is SGHTA and CDR2 is FQGNSA. This chain's CDR3 is CASSRELGAFF. CDR3 sequence (DNA): TGTGCCAGCAGCCGAGAGCTAGGCGCTTTCTTT.

The V and J genes are TRBV19 and TRBJ1-5; 7 positions match TRBD1. The CDR3 runs to 14 residues. Germline-derived CDR1 and CDR2 are LNHDA and SQIVND (reference sequence). J lost 6 bases, V lost 6 bases, and 8 bases had no gene match. The CDR3 DNA is TGTGCCAGTAGCGACAGGGATCTCACTCAGCCCCAGCATTTT. Translation: CASSDRDLTQPQHF.

The CDR3 coding sequence is TGTGCCAGCAGTGCCTCCGGGACTGCGACCTACGAGCAGTACTTC. The encoded protein is CASSASGTATYEQYF. The gene calls are TRBV27 and TRBJ2-7; TRBD2 is a possible D gene (6 bases). The CDR3 totals 15 residues. V was cut by 5 bases and J by 2 bases, with 16 bases left in between. The V gene's germline CDR1 is MNHEY and CDR2 SMNVEV (reference sequence).

CDR3 coding DNA: TGTGCCAGCTCACCACCGAGTAGCGGGAGAATTGGGGAGCTGTTTTTT. It encodes CASSPPSSGRIGELFF. The genes are TRBV18 and TRBJ2-2, with 9 bases aligning to TRBD2. The CDR3 contains 16 residues. Per germline, CDR1 KGHSH and CDR2 LQKENI. The V segment lost 0 bases and the J segment 8 bases; nucleotides outside the gene matches: 7. Supplemented by reference TRBV18 and TRBJ2-2, the full variable domain reads NAGVMQNPRHLVRRRGQEARLRCSPMKGHSHVYWYRQLPEEGLKFMVYLQKENIIDESGMPKERFSAEFPKEGPSILRIQQVVRGDSAAYFCASSPPSSGRIGELFFGEGSRLTVL.

The sample holds a few counts of this clone. This chain links TRBV25-1 with TRBJ1-1; no firm D call. The germline V gene has CDR1 MGHDK and CDR2 SYGVNS. CDR3 length equals 14 residues. V gave up 4 bases and J gave up 0 bases, with 9 bases separating them. The CDR3 spells CASSAHGVNTEAFF. The CDR3 bases are TGTGCCAGCAGTGCCCACGGGGTGAACACTGAAGCTTTCTTT. Based on the CDR3 plus reference TRBV25-1 and TRBJ1-1, the full variable domain is EADIYQTPRYLVIGTGKKITLECSQTMGHDKMYWYQQDPGMELHLIHYSYGVNSTEKGDLSSESTVSRIRTEHFPLTLESARPSHTSQYLCASSAHGVNTEAFFGQGTRLTVV.

The genes are TRBV4-3 and TRBJ2-1; 13 bases line up with TRBD2. This CDR3 comprises 17 residues. J gave up 0 bases and V 1 base, and 0 bases lay outside the gene matches. Germline V gene sequence: CDR1 LGHNA, CDR2 YSLEER. The chain's CDR3 is CASSQGTSGSSYNEQFF. DNA for the CDR3: TGCGCCAGCAGCCAAGGGACTAGCGGGAGCTCCTACAATGAGCAGTTCTTC.

This clone was counted only a few times. This sequence joins TRBV9 and TRBJ2-2; 10 bases map to TRBD2. Germline-derived CDR1 and CDR2 are SGDLS and YYNGEE. The junction had 2 bases not matched to a gene; V was cut back by 3 bases and J by 0 bases. This CDR3 is 16 amino acids long. The CDR3 region is CASSGGLAANTGELFF. As DNA, the CDR3 is TGTGCCAGCAGCGGAGGACTAGCGGCGAACACCGGGGAGCTGTTTTTT.

The V gene is TRBV30, the J gene TRBJ2-1, with TRBD2 matching 12 bases. Germline-derived CDR1 and CDR2 are GTSNPN and SVGIG (reference sequence). V was pared by 4 bases and J by 6 bases, with 7 bases of the junction left unmatched. The CDR3 is 15 residues long. The CDR3 nucleotides read TGTGCCTGGAACTCCGGACTAGCGGGGACCAATGAGCAGTTCTTC. This sequence encodes CAWNSGLAGTNEQFF.

For this clone: The sample holds other DNA sequences that translate to the same CDR3. The chain carries TRBV3-1 (or the pseudogene TRBV3-2) and TRBJ2-7; D is possibly TRBD1 (5 bases). This CDR3 has 15 amino acids. V gave up 1 base and J gave up 3 bases, with 13 bases separating them. Germline V lookup: CDR1 LGHDT, CDR2 YNNKEL (reference sequence). Written as DNA, the CDR3 is TGTGCCAGCAGCCAAGTTCCCAGGGAAGGCTACGAGCAGTACTTC. Translation: CASSQVPREGYEQYF.

As concerns this clone: Germline and junction disagree at one end, which may indicate a read error. The J gene is TRBJ2-7, the V gene TRBV7-7; 7 bases agree with TRBD2. Germline V gene data show CDR1 as SSHAT and CDR2 as FNYEAQ (reference sequence). The CDR3 is 16 residues long. DNA for the CDR3: TGTGCTAGCAGCTTAGGATCGCCGGGGGGCTCCTACGAGCAGTACTTC. Translating gives CASSLGSPGGSYEQYF.

The chain couples TRBV7-9 to TRBJ1-2; D unresolved. The germline V gene has CDR1 SEHNR and CDR2 FQNEAQ (reference sequence). The germline V and J ends were trimmed by 5 bases and 2 bases, with 24 bases remaining between them. The CDR3 runs to 18 residues. The CDR3 coding sequence is TGTGCCAGCAGCCCCAAGGTCCAACACAGTGTTTACAACTATGGCTACACCTTC. Translated: CASSPKVQHSVYNYGYTF.

The CDR3 bases are TGTGCCAGCAGCTTGTTAGCGGCGGGTGAGCAGTTCTTC. Encoded protein: CASSLLAAGEQFF. The chain has TRBV5-6 and TRBJ2-1, with D possibly being TRBD2 (6 bases). This CDR3 spans 13 amino acids. Germline V gives CDR1 SGHDT, CDR2 YYEEEE. V was clipped by 1 base and J by 9 bases, with 11 bases between them.

V is TRBV10-3 and J is TRBJ1-4; D is possibly TRBD1 (5 bases). Trimming took off 10 bases at V and 8 bases at J, with 20 bases between the two ends. The germline V gene has CDR1 ENHRY and CDR2 SYGVKD. This CDR3 contains 14 residues. The CDR3 DNA sequence: TGTGCCACCTACTCTGGGACTGGGGAAGAAAAACTGTTTTTT. The encoded protein is CATYSGTGEEKLFF.

This chain links TRBV2 with TRBJ1-5; 12 nucleotides align to TRBD1. Germline loops: CDR1 SNHLY, CDR2 FYNNEI. The CDR3 spans 15 residues. With V trimmed by 5 bases and J by 6 bases, 5 bases remained unmatched. CDR3 protein: CASSPGQGASQPQHF. CDR3 bases: TGTGCCAGCAGTCCGGGACAGGGGGCGTCTCAGCCCCAGCATTTT.